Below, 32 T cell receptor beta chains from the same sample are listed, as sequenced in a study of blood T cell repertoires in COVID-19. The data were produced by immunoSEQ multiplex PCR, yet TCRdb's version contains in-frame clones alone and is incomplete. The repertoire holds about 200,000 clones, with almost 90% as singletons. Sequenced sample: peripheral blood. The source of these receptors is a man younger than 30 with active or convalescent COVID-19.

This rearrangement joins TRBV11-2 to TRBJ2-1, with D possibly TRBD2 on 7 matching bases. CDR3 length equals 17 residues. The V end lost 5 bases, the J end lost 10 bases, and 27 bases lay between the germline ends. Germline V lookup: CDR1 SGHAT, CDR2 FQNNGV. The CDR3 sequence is CASSPGGGGANPTEQFF. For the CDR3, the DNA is TGTGCCAGCAGCCCCGGTGGGGGGGGCGCGAACCCGACAGAGCAGTTCTTC.

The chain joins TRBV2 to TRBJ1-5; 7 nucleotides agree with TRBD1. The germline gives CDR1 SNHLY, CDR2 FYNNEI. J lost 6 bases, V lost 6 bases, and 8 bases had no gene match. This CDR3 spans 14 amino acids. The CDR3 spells CASSPDRVGQPQHF. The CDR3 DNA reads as TGTGCCAGCAGCCCAGACAGGGTTGGTCAGCCCCAGCATTTT.

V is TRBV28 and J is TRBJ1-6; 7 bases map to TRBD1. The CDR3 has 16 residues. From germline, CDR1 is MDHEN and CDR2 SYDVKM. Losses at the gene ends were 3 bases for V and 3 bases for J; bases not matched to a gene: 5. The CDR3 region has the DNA TGTGCCAGCAGTTTCTGGGACAGTCTCTATAATTCACCCCTCCACTTT. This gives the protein CASSFWDSLYNSPLHF.

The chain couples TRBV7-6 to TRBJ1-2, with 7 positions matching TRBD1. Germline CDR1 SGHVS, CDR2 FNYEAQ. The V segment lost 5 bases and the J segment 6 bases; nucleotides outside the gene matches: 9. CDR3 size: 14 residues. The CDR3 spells CASSPDRVGDGYTF. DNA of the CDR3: TGTGCCAGCAGCCCCGACAGGGTTGGTGATGGCTACACCTTC.

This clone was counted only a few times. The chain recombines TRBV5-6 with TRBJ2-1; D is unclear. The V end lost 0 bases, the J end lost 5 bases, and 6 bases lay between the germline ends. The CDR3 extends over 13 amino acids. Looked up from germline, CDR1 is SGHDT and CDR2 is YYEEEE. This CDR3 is CASSLAVNNEQFF. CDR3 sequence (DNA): TGTGCCAGCAGCTTGGCGGTTAACAATGAGCAGTTCTTC. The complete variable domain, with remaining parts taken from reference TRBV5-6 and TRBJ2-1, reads DAGVTQSPTHLIKTRGQQVTLRCSPKSGHDTVSWYQQALGQGPQFIFQYYEEEERQRGNFPDRFSGHQFPNYSSELNVNALLLGDSALYLCASSLAVNNEQFFGPGTRLTVL.

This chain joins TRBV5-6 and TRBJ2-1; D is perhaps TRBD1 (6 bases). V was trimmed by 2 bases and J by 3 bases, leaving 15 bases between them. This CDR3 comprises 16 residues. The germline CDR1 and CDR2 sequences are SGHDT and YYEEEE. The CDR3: CASSFRGVGSYNEQFF. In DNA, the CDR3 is TGTGCCAGCAGCTTCAGGGGAGTGGGGAGCTACAATGAGCAGTTCTTC.

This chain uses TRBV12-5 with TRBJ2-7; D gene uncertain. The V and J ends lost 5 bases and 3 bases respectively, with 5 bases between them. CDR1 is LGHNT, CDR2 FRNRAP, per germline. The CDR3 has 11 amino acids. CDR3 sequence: CASGRLYEQYF. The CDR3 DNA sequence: TGTGCTAGTGGTCGTCTCTACGAGCAGTACTTC.

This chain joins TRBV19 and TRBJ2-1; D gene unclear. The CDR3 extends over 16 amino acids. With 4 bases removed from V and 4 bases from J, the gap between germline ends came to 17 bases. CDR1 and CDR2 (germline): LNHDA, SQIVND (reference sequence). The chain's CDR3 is CASSTLSSGAYNEQFF. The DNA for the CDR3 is TGTGCCAGTAGTACGCTTTCAAGTGGAGCTTACAATGAGCAGTTCTTC.

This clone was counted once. In DNA form, the CDR3 reads TGTGCCTGGGAACCGGGACAGGGGGCAAATGAGCAGTTCTTC. Translating it yields CAWEPGQGANEQFF. This chain uses TRBV30 with TRBJ2-1; 12 positions agree with TRBD1. J lost 7 bases, V lost 5 bases, and 6 bases had no gene match. This CDR3 is built from 14 residues. CDR1 is GTSNPN and CDR2 is SVGIG in the germline V gene (reference sequence).

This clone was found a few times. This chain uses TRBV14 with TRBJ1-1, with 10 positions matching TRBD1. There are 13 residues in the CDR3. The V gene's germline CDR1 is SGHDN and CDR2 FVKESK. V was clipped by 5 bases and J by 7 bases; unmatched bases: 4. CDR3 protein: CASSTRTGGEAFF. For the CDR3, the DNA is TGTGCCAGCAGCACCCGGACAGGGGGTGAAGCTTTCTTT.

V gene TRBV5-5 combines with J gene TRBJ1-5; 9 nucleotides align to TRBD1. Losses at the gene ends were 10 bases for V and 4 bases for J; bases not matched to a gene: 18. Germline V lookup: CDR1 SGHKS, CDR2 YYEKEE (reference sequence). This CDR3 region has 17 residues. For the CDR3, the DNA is TGTGCCTCGACTCCAGGGACAGGGACTATAAGGAATCAGCCCCAGCATTTT. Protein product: CASTPGTGTIRNQPQHF.

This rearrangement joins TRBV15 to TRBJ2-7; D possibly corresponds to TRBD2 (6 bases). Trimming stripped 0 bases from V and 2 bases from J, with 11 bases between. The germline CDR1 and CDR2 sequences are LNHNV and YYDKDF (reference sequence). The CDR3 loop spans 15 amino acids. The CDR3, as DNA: TGTGCCACCAGCAGAGATGATAGCGGTGCCTACGAGCAGTACTTC. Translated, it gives CATSRDDSGAYEQYF.

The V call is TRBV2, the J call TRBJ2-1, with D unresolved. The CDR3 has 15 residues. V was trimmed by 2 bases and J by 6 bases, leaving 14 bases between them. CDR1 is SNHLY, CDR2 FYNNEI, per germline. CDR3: CASSELSLAGNEQFF. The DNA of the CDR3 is TGTGCCAGCAGTGAATTGTCCTTGGCAGGCAATGAGCAGTTCTTC.

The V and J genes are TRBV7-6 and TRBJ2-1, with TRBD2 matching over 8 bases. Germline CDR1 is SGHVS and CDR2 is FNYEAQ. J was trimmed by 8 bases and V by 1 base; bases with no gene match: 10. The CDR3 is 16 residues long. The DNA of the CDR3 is TGTGCCAGCAGCTTAGGCCCGGCGGGAGGTTTCTATGAGCAGTTCTTC. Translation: CASSLGPAGGFYEQFF.

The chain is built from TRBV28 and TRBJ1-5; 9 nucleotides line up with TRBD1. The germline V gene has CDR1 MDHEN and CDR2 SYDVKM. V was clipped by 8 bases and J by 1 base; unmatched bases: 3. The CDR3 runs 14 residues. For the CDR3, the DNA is TGTGCCAGCTCCGGACAGGGGAGCAATCAGCCCCAGCATTTT. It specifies CASSGQGSNQPQHF.

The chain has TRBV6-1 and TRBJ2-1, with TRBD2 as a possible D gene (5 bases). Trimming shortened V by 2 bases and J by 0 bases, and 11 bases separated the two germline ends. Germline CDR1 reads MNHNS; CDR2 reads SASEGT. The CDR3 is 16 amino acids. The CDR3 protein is CASSERAASSYNEQFF. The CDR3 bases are TGTGCCAGCAGTGAACGAGCGGCAAGCTCCTACAATGAGCAGTTCTTC.

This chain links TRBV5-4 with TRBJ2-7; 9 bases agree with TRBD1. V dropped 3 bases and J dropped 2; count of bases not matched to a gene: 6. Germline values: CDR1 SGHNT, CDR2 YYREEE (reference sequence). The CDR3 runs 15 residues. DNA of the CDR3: TGTGCCAGCAGCTCCAGGACAGGGGAACCCTACGAGCAGTACTTC. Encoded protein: CASSSRTGEPYEQYF.

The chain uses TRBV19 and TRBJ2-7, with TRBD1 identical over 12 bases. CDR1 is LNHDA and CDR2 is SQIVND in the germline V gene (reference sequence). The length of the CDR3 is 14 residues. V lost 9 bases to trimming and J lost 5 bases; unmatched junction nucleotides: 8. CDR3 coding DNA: TGTGCCAGCCGTCCCGGGACAGGGGGCCACGAGCAGTACTTC. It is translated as CASRPGTGGHEQYF.

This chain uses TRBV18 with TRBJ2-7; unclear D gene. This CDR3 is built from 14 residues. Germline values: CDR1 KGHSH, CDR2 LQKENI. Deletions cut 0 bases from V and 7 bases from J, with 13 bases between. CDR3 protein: CASSPPSQPREQYF. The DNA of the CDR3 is TGTGCCAGCTCACCACCTTCCCAGCCGCGGGAGCAGTACTTC.

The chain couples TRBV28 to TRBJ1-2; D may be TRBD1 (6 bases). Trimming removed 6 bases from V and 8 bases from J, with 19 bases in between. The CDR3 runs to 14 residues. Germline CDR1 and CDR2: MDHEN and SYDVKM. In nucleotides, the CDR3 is TGTGCCAGCAGCTCCGGGGGGGGCGCAGGGGGCTACACCTTC. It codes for CASSSGGGAGGYTF.

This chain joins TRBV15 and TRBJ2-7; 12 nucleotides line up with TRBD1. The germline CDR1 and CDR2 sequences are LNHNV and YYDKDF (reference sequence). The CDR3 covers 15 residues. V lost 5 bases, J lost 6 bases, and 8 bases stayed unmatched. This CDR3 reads CATSFGTGGGSEQYF. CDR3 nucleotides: TGTGCCACCAGCTTCGGGACAGGGGGCGGATCCGAGCAGTACTTC.

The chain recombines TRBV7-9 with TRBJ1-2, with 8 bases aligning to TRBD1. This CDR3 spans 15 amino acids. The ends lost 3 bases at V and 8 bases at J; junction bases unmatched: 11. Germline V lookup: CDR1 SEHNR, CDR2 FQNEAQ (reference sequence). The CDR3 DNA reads TGTGCCAGCAGCTTGCCCGGACAGGGAGTGGAAGGCTACACCTTC. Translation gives CASSLPGQGVEGYTF. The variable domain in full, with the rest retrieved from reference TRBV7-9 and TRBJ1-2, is DTGVSQNPRHKITKRGQNVTFRCDPISEHNRLYWYRQTLGQGPEFLTYFQNEAQLEKSRLLSDRFSAERPKGSFSTLEIQRTEQGDSAMYLCASSLPGQGVEGYTFGSGTRLTVV.

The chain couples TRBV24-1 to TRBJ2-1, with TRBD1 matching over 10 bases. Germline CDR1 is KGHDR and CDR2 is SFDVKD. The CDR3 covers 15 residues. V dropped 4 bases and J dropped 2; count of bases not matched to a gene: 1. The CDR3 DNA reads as TGTGCCACCAGTGACGGGACAGGGGCCTACAATGAGCAGTTCTTC. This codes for CATSDGTGAYNEQFF.

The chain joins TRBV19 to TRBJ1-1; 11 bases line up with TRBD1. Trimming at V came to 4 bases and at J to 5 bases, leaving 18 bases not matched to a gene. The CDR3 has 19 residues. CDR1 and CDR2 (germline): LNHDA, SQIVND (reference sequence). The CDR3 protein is CASSTRTGGAIDGDTEAFF. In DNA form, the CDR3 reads TGTGCCAGTAGTACCCGGACAGGGGGCGCGATCGATGGTGATACTGAAGCTTTCTTT.

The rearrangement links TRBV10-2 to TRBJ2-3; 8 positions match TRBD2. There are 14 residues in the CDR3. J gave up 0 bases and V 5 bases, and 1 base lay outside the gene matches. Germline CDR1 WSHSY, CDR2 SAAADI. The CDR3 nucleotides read TGCGCCAGCAGTTCTAGCGGGAGCACAGATACGCAGTATTTT. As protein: CASSSSGSTDTQYF.

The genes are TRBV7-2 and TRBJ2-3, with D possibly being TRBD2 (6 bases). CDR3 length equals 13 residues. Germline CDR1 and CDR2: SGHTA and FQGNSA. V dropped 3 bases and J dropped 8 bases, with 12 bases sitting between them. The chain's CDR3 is CASSLDNGGTQYF. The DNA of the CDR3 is TGTGCCAGCAGCTTGGATAACGGGGGTACGCAGTATTTT.

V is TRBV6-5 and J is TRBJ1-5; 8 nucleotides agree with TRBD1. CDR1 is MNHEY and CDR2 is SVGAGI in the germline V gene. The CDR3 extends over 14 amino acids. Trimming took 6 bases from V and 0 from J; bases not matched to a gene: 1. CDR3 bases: TGTGCCAGCAGCGGACAGGGTAGCAATCAGCCCCAGCATTTT. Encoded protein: CASSGQGSNQPQHF.

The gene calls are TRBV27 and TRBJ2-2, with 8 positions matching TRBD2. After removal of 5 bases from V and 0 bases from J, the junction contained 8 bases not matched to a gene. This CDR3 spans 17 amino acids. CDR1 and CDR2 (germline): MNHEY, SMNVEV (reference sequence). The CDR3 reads CASSPLGAGANTGELFF. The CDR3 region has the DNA TGTGCCAGCAGTCCCCTGGGAGCGGGGGCGAACACCGGGGAGCTGTTTTTT.

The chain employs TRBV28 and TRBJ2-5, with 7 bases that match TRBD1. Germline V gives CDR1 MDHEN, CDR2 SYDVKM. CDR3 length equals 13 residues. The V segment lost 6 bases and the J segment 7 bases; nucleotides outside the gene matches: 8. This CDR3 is CASSYDREGTQYF. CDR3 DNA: TGTGCCAGCAGCTACGACAGGGAAGGGACCCAGTACTTC. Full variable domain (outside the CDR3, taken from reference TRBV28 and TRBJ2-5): DVKVTQSSRYLVKRTGEKVFLECVQDMDHENMFWYRQDPGLGLRLIYFSYDVKMKEKGDIPEGYSVSREKKERFSLILESASTNQTSMYLCASSYDREGTQYFGPGTRLLVL.

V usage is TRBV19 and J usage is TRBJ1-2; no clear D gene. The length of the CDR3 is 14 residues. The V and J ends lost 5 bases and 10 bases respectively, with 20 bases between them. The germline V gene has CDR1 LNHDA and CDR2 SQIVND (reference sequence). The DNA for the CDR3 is TGTGCCAGTAGTCCAACCTACGTCGGAGGGTTCTACACCTTC. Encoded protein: CASSPTYVGGFYTF. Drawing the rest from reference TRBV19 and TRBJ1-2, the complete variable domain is DGGITQSPKYLFRKEGQNVTLSCEQNLNHDAMYWYRQDPGQGLRLIYYSQIVNDFQKGDIAEGYSVSREKKESFPLTVTSAQKNPTAFYLCASSPTYVGGFYTFGSGTRLTVV.

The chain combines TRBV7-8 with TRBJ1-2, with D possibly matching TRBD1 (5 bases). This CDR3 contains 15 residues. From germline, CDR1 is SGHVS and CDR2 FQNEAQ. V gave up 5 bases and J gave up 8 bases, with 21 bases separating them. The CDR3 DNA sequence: TGTGCCAGCAGCCCATTAGACAGATCCCCCCTAGGCTACACCTTC. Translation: CASSPLDRSPLGYTF.

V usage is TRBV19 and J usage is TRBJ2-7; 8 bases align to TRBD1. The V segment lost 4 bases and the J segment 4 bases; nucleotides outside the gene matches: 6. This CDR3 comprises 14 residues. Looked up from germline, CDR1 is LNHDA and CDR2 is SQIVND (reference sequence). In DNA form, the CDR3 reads TGTGCCAGTAGTAGACGGACAGGGAATTACGAGCAGTACTTC. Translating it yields CASSRRTGNYEQYF.